Below, 20 T cell receptor beta chains from the same sample are listed, as sequenced in a study of T cell repertoires in cytomegalovirus infection. Their antigens remain unidentified. TCRdb itself ran the reads through MiXCR, one entry per CDR3 protein. There are a few hundred thousand distinct CDR3 sequences in the sample; approximately 40% occur only once, and 48% lies in the top ten. Sequencing was performed on cultured PBMCs, taken from culture after CMV antigen stimulation. These TCRs come from a human donor in good health (CMV status not recorded). Some clones in this sample may be carry-over from other donors' samples.

The V and J genes are TRBV12-3 or TRBV12-4 and TRBJ1-2; the match to TRBD1 covers 7 bases. This CDR3 is built from 18 residues. Losses at the gene ends were 6 bases for V and 0 bases for J; bases not matched to a gene: 16. The DNA for the CDR3 is TGTGCCAGCAGCCGATCCTTATCCGGGACAGCCTCTAACTATGGCTACACCTTC. Translating gives CASSRSLSGTASNYGYTF.

The chain has TRBV9 and TRBJ2-1; 13 nucleotides match TRBD2. The CDR3 spans 15 residues. Germline assignment: CDR1 SGDLS and CDR2 YYNGEE. Trimming at V came to 0 bases and at J to 10 bases, leaving 4 bases not matched to a gene. The CDR3 protein is CASSVAGTSGIEQFF. Written as DNA, the CDR3 is TGTGCCAGCAGCGTAGCTGGGACTAGCGGGATCGAGCAGTTCTTC.

V usage is TRBV2 and J usage is TRBJ2-3; the D gene is possibly TRBD2 (5 bases). The CDR3 loop spans 15 amino acids. The V gene lost 5 bases and the J gene lost 3 bases, with 15 bases spanning the gap. CDR1 and CDR2 (germline): SNHLY, FYNNEI. The CDR3 is CASSPQSPGTDTQYF. As DNA, the CDR3 is TGTGCCAGCAGTCCTCAGTCTCCGGGGACAGATACGCAGTATTTT.

The V call is TRBV7-9, the J call TRBJ1-4; D may be TRBD1 (6 bases). There are 15 residues in the CDR3. Germline V CDR1 and CDR2: SEHNR, FQNEAQ (reference sequence). Trimming took 1 base from V and 7 from J, leaving 13 bases between them. In DNA form, the CDR3 reads TGTGCCAGCAGCTTAGGGACAGCTTCCGGTGAAAAACTGTTTTTT. As protein: CASSLGTASGEKLFF. Complete variable domain (other parts from reference TRBV7-9 and TRBJ1-4): DTGVSQNPRHKITKRGQNVTFRCDPISEHNRLYWYRQTLGQGPEFLTYFQNEAQLEKSRLLSDRFSAERPKGSFSTLEIQRTEQGDSAMYLCASSLGTASGEKLFFGSGTQLSVL.

The chain employs TRBV7-6 and TRBJ1-4; no clear D. CDR3 length: 15 residues. Germline CDR1 reads SGHVS; CDR2 reads FNYEAQ. Trimming shortened V by 4 bases and J by 3 bases, and 12 bases separated the two germline ends. CDR3 region: CASSSDSGSNEKLFF. The CDR3 DNA sequence: TGTGCCAGCAGCTCCGATTCGGGGTCTAATGAAAAACTGTTTTTT.

The sample holds one count of this clonotype. This rearrangement joins TRBV4-2 to TRBJ2-5; the match to TRBD2 covers 9 bases. The CDR3 contains 16 residues. The germline gives CDR1 LGHNA, CDR2 YNFKEQ. With 0 bases clipped from V and 3 bases from J, the junction kept 5 bases outside the gene matches. Here the CDR3 reads CASSQELASGEETQYF. The CDR3 region has the DNA TGTGCCAGCAGCCAAGAGCTTGCTAGCGGGGAAGAGACCCAGTACTTC.

The chain combines TRBV2 with TRBJ2-7; D assignment may be TRBD1 or TRBD2 (5 bases each). The germline V and J ends were trimmed by 9 bases and 4 bases, with 19 bases remaining between them. Germline V gives CDR1 SNHLY, CDR2 FYNNEI. The CDR3 length is 14 residues. The CDR3 spells CASQIRDRRYEQYF. The CDR3 coding sequence is TGTGCCAGTCAAATCCGGGACCGGAGGTACGAGCAGTACTTC.

This chain links TRBV20-1 with TRBJ2-7; D possibly matches TRBD1 or TRBD2 (5 bases each). The V gene's germline CDR1 is DFQATT and CDR2 SNEGSKA (reference sequence). The CDR3 length is 15 residues. V was shortened by 1 base and J by 0 bases, with 13 bases between the two germline ends. The CDR3 protein is CSARVPGRNSYEQYF. CDR3 in DNA: TGCAGTGCTAGAGTACCGGGACGCAACTCCTACGAGCAGTACTTC.

The chain uses TRBV20-1 and TRBJ2-5, with a weak D call TRBD2 (6 bases). V lost 5 bases and J 2 bases, leaving 12 bases between the germline ends. Germline CDR1 is DFQATT and CDR2 is SNEGSKA (reference sequence). The CDR3 sequence is 13 residues long. The CDR3, as DNA: TGCAGTGCTTTGGGTAGCGGACAAGAGACCCAGTACTTC. It specifies CSALGSGQETQYF.

In its sample, this clonotype was seen a few times. V gene TRBV4-3 combines with J gene TRBJ2-3, with 8 bases matching TRBD1. Germline CDR1 is LGHNA and CDR2 is YSLEER. This CDR3 contains 16 residues. The junction had 7 bases not matched to a gene; V was cut back by 3 bases and J by 2 bases. The CDR3, as DNA: TGCGCCAGCAGCCACCAGGGACAGGCGACCACAGATACGCAGTATTTT. Its translation: CASSHQGQATTDTQYF.

The CDR3 region has the DNA TGTGCCAGCAGTTACCCCATAAGATTGACTAGCGGGGGCCCGAGCTCCTACAATGAGCAGTTCTTC. Translated: CASSYPIRLTSGGPSSYNEQFF. This chain joins TRBV6-2 or TRBV6-3 and TRBJ2-1; TRBD2 matches 12 bases. The CDR3 sequence is 22 residues long. Looked up from germline, CDR1 is MNHEY and CDR2 is SVGEGT. Trimming at V came to 2 bases and at J to 0 bases, leaving 17 bases not matched to a gene.

The genes are TRBV7-2 and TRBJ2-2; TRBD1 agrees at 8 bases. This CDR3 spans 15 amino acids. Per the germline V gene, CDR1 is SGHTA and CDR2 is FQGNSA. The trim removed 3 bases at V and 6 bases at J, leaving 6 bases unmatched. CDR3 protein: CASSFRTGKAGELFF. In DNA, the CDR3 is TGTGCCAGCAGCTTCAGGACAGGGAAGGCCGGGGAGCTGTTTTTT.

This chain uses TRBV6-1 with TRBJ2-1; D tentatively reads TRBD1 or TRBD2 (6 bases each). V lost 6 bases and J 6 bases, leaving 9 bases between the germline ends. Germline CDR1 MNHNS, CDR2 SASEGT. CDR3 length: 12 amino acids. As DNA, the CDR3 is TGTGCCAGCAGCGAGGGGGGCAATGAGCAGTTCTTC. Translation: CASSEGGNEQFF.

This sequence joins TRBV7-2 and TRBJ1-5, with D unclear. CDR1 is SGHTA and CDR2 is FQGNSA in the germline V gene. CDR3 size: 13 residues. Between the trimmed V and J ends, which lost 3 bases and 3 bases, there was a span of 6 bases. CDR3 in DNA: TGTGCCAGCAGCTTTAGTACCAATCAGCCCCAGCATTTT. Protein: CASSFSTNQPQHF.

The rearrangement uses TRBV12-3 or TRBV12-4 and TRBJ2-7, with D tentatively TRBD2 (6 bases). The CDR3 is made up of 15 amino acids. With 5 bases removed from V and 2 bases from J, the gap between germline ends came to 16 bases. DNA of the CDR3: TGTGCCAGCAGTCCCTATTCTCGCGGGACCTACGAGCAGTACTTC. Translated, it gives CASSPYSRGTYEQYF.

The table lists this clonotype with a few counts. The chain employs TRBV6-1 and TRBJ2-7; perhaps TRBD1 as D (6 bases). Trimming pared 5 bases from V and 1 base from J, leaving 18 bases between. The V gene's germline CDR1 is MNHNS and CDR2 SASEGT. This CDR3 region has 16 residues. CDR3 in DNA: TGTGCCAGCAGTCGTTCAGTATTAGGGGGTTCCTACGAGCAGTACTTC. Residues: CASSRSVLGGSYEQYF.

There are a few counts of this clonotype. V is TRBV7-2 and J is TRBJ2-1; D is perhaps TRBD1 or TRBD2 (5 bases each). Germline values: CDR1 SGHTA, CDR2 FQGNSA. The CDR3 has 13 amino acids. Between the trimmed V and J ends, which lost 8 bases and 9 bases, there was a span of 17 bases. For the CDR3, the DNA is TGTGCCAGCGCGCCAATCGGGGCCCCTGAGCAGTTCTTC. As protein: CASAPIGAPEQFF.

This clonotype appeared once. The genes are TRBV6-1 and TRBJ1-5; no clear D gene. The CDR3 has 15 residues. V gave up 7 bases and J gave up 0 bases, with 13 bases separating them. Germline-derived CDR1 and CDR2 are MNHNS and SASEGT. Written as DNA, the CDR3 is TGTGCCAGCATCAAGGACGGTAGTAGCAATCAGCCCCAGCATTTT. This gives the protein CASIKDGSSNQPQHF.

There are a few counts of this clonotype. V is TRBV7-9 and J is TRBJ1-5; D uncertain. V dropped 4 bases and J dropped 0 bases, with 10 bases sitting between them. The germline V gene has CDR1 SEHNR and CDR2 FQNEAQ (reference sequence). This CDR3 comprises 15 residues. The CDR3 DNA reads as TGTGCCAGCAGCTCAGGCATTTATAGCAATCAGCCCCAGCATTTT. Translated: CASSSGIYSNQPQHF. The full variable domain, with the rest looked up from reference TRBV7-9 and TRBJ1-5, is DTGVSQNPRHKITKRGQNVTFRCDPISEHNRLYWYRQTLGQGPEFLTYFQNEAQLEKSRLLSDRFSAERPKGSFSTLEIQRTEQGDSAMYLCASSSGIYSNQPQHFGDGTRLSIL.

This clonotype has more than one count but fewer than ten. V is TRBV29-1 and J is TRBJ2-5; D remains unclear. The V gene lost 3 bases and the J gene lost 3 bases, with 8 bases spanning the gap. Germline V gene lookup returns CDR1 SQVTM and CDR2 ANQGSEA. The CDR3 is 12 residues long. This CDR3 reads CSVDRSEETQYF. For the CDR3, the DNA is TGCAGCGTTGACAGGTCGGAAGAGACCCAGTACTTC. Based on the CDR3 plus reference TRBV29-1 and TRBJ2-5, the full variable domain is SAVISQKPSRDICQRGTSLTIQCQVDSQVTMMFWYRQQPGQSLTLIATANQGSEATYESGFVIDKFPISRPNLTFSTLTVSNMSPEDSSIYLCSVDRSEETQYFGPGTRLLVL.